The TCR beta chain under discussion was sequenced for a study of Tregs in tolerant kidney transplant recipients. The assay was immunoSEQ multiplex PCR, and TCRdb's table has in-frame clones only and misses some. The table includes some 70,000 clones, roughly 89% detected once. CDR1 and CDR2 from the germline V gene are PRHDT and FYEKMQ (reference sequence). Trimming removed 4 bases from V and 4 bases from J, with 13 bases in between. The CDR3 has 14 residues. This clone has a single count. Its cognate antigen is unknown. Study results and limitations: Tolerant patients' donor-specific Tregs expanded beyond overall Tregs, suggesting antigen-driven growth. Changing PCR primers prevented nucleotide comparison between some patients' samples.

Material: CD8+ T cells from blood, obtained before the transplant. The J gene is TRBJ1-2, the V gene TRBV13; tentatively, D is TRBD1 (5 bases). The source of this sequence is a human donor who received a combined kidney and bone marrow transplant. The CDR3 DNA follows: TGTGCCAGCAGCTCTCGGGGGGAGGCCTATGGCTACACCTTC. This gives the protein CASSSRGEAYGYTF. Variable domain in full (rest from reference TRBV13 and TRBJ1-2): AAGVIQSPRHLIKEKRETATLKCYPIPRHDTVYWYQQGPGQDPQFLISFYEKMQSDKGSIPDRFSAQQFSDYHSELNMSSLELGDSALYFCASSSRGEAYGYTFGSGTRLTVV.